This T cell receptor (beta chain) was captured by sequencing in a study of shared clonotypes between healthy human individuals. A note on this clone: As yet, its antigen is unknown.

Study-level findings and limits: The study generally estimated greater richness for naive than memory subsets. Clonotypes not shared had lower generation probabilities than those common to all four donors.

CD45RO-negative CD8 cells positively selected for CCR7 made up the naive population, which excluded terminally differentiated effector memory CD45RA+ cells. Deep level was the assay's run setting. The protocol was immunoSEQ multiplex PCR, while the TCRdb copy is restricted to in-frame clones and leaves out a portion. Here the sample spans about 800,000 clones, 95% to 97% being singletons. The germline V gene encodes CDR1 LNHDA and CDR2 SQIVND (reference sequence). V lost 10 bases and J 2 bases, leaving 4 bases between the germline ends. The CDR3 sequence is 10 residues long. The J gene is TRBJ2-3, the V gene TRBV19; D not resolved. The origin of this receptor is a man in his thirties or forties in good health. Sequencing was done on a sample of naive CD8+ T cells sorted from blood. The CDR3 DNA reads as TGTGCCACCTCCACAGATACGCAGTATTTT. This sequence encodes CATSTDTQYF.